This T cell receptor (beta chain) was profiled in a study of spatial heterogeneity in lung cancer. Study in general: The donors were 70 or so patients with non-small cell lung cancer that was early-stage and untreated.

All TCR cDNA molecules were individually tagged with a unique molecular identifier. TCRdb independently ran MiXCR on the 5' RACE reads; one entry per CDR3 protein. The table lists 100,000 to 120,000 distinct CDR3 sequences, 10% to 12% of them singletons. Time point in this sample: blood at routine non-recurrence follow-up after resection. Whole RNA, isolated from tumor, nontumor lung or frozen PBMC, was sequenced without prior sorting. CDR3 length: 12 residues. Between the trimmed V and J ends, which lost 5 bases and 13 bases, there was a span of 18 bases. Germline CDR1 DFQATT, CDR2 SNEGSKA (reference sequence).

Material: PBMCs, obtained at follow-up. This sequence originates from a female donor with early-stage non-small cell lung cancer. This rearrangement joins TRBV20-1 to TRBJ2-1; maybe TRBD1 (6 bases). In DNA form, the CDR3 reads TGCAGTGCTTCACGGACAGATGGGGGACAGTTCTTC. Translated: CSASRTDGGQFF.